The 18 T cell receptor beta chains reported below all come from one sample, sequenced in a study of identical twins. TCRdb processed the 5' RACE reads anew with MiXCR; each CDR3 protein has one entry. The table has nearly 200,000 distinct CDR3 sequences, 15% to 20% seen once. These sequences were also reported in another study, on T cells expressing NK-cell markers.

Sequencing was done on a sample of CD8+ T cells sorted from blood. The receptors shown here come from a woman aged 18-29 years in good health.

Only a few counts were recorded for this clonotype. The chain combines TRBV6-1 with TRBJ2-1; D might be TRBD1 (6 bases). Per germline, CDR1 MNHNS and CDR2 SASEGT. V dropped 6 bases and J dropped 0 bases, with 12 bases sitting between them. The CDR3 has 15 residues. The CDR3 DNA sequence: TGTGCCAGCAGCTGGGACACGAGCTCCTACAATGAGCAGTTCTTC. This gives the protein CASSWDTSSYNEQFF.

V usage is TRBV15 and J usage is TRBJ2-7, with D unclear. This CDR3 is 13 amino acids long. Germline CDR1 LNHNV, CDR2 YYDKDF (reference sequence). Trimming took 0 bases from V and 10 from J, leaving 13 bases between them. The DNA of the CDR3 is TGTGCCACCAGCAGAGATTCTGCGAATGAACAGTACTTC. Amino acid sequence: CATSRDSANEQYF.

The rearrangement links TRBV3-1 to TRBJ2-1; possibly TRBD1 for D (6 bases). Trimming shortened V by 5 bases and J by 4 bases, and 12 bases separated the two germline ends. This CDR3 region has 14 residues. Germline assignment: CDR1 LGHDT and CDR2 YNNKEL (reference sequence). CDR3 bases: TGTGCCAGCAGCTCGCGGACAGTGTACAATGAGCAGTTCTTC. This codes for CASSSRTVYNEQFF.

The CDR3 is CASMVDRTGGMRSDTQYF. The CDR3 DNA reads as TGTGCCAGCATGGTCGACAGGACAGGGGGCATGAGGTCAGATACGCAGTATTTT. The rearrangement joins TRBV2 to TRBJ2-3; 11 nucleotides line up with TRBD1. V lost 7 bases to trimming and J lost 4 bases; unmatched junction nucleotides: 16. The CDR3 consists of 18 residues. Germline CDR1 is SNHLY and CDR2 is FYNNEI.

This clonotype has a single count. The rearrangement links TRBV19 to TRBJ2-7; no clear D. The CDR3 covers 14 residues. Trimming shortened V by 5 bases and J by 6 bases, and 17 bases separated the two germline ends. Per germline, CDR1 LNHDA and CDR2 SQIVND (reference sequence). This chain's CDR3 is CASSAQSLAGEQYF. CDR3 nucleotide sequence: TGTGCCAGTAGTGCCCAGTCCCTGGCCGGCGAGCAGTACTTC.

V and J are TRBV13 and TRBJ2-6; 12 nucleotides align to TRBD1. V dropped 4 bases and J dropped 11; count of bases not matched to a gene: 3. In germline, CDR1 is PRHDT, CDR2 FYEKMQ (reference sequence). The CDR3 sequence is 14 residues long. The CDR3 region has the DNA TGTGCCAGCAGCTCAGGGACAGGGGGCTACGTCCTGACTTTC. Translation: CASSSGTGGYVLTF.

V and J are TRBV7-9 and TRBJ2-7, with D tentatively TRBD1 (6 bases). The CDR3 extends over 16 amino acids. Germline loops: CDR1 SEHNR, CDR2 FQNEAQ (reference sequence). Trimming stripped 5 bases from V and 2 bases from J, with 19 bases between. The CDR3 sequence is CASSEKQGGSTYEQYF. CDR3 nucleotide sequence: TGTGCCAGCAGCGAAAAACAAGGGGGATCAACCTACGAGCAGTACTTC.

This clonotype was counted ten times or more. CDR3 coding DNA: TGTGCCAGCAGTTACTCGTCCGGGACTCCGCACGGCTACACCTTC. Translating it yields CASSYSSGTPHGYTF. The chain is built from TRBV6-5 and TRBJ1-2; TRBD1 is a possible D gene (5 bases). V lost 0 bases to trimming and J lost 8 bases, with 16 bases between them. CDR3 size: 15 residues. Germline CDR1 reads MNHEY; CDR2 reads SVGAGI.

This clonotype was recorded many times. This sequence joins TRBV11-2 and TRBJ2-5; 7 nucleotides align to TRBD2. CDR3 length: 15 residues. The V segment lost 1 base and the J segment 3 bases; nucleotides outside the gene matches: 5. The V gene's germline CDR1 is SGHAT and CDR2 FQNNGV. This CDR3 reads CASSLGRGSKETQYF. The DNA for the CDR3 is TGTGCCAGCAGCTTAGGTCGCGGGAGCAAAGAGACCCAGTACTTC.

The chain couples TRBV9 to TRBJ2-7, with D possibly being TRBD1 (6 bases). Trimming shortened V by 0 bases and J by 0 bases, and 10 bases separated the two germline ends. Germline loops: CDR1 SGDLS, CDR2 YYNGEE. This CDR3 has 15 amino acids. The CDR3 spells CASSVGDTSSYEQYF. The CDR3 DNA is TGTGCCAGCAGCGTAGGGGACACGAGCTCCTACGAGCAGTACTTC.

The chain links TRBV3-1 to TRBJ2-4; TRBD1 aligns across 9 bases. V was pared by 4 bases and J by 1 base, with 5 bases of the junction left unmatched. This CDR3 comprises 16 residues. Germline CDR1 is LGHDT and CDR2 is YNNKEL (reference sequence). The CDR3 sequence: CASSLQGAMAKNIQYF. Here the CDR3 DNA reads TGTGCCAGCAGCCTACAGGGGGCTATGGCCAAAAACATTCAGTACTTC. Looking up the rest from reference TRBV3-1 and TRBJ2-4 gives the full variable domain: DTAVSQTPKYLVTQMGNDKSIKCEQNLGHDTMYWYKQDSKKFLKIMFSYNNKELIINETVPNRFSPKSPDKAHLNLHINSLELGDSAVYFCASSLQGAMAKNIQYFGAGTRLSVL.

The chain's CDR3 is CASKQGQGATEAFF. DNA for the CDR3: TGTGCCAGCAAACAGGGACAGGGGGCCACTGAAGCTTTCTTT. The chain employs TRBV5-5 and TRBJ1-1, with 12 nucleotides matching TRBD1. V shed 6 bases and J 4 bases; nucleotides not matched to a gene: 4. Per the germline V gene, CDR1 is SGHKS and CDR2 is YYEKEE (reference sequence). This CDR3 has 14 residues.

This clonotype was detected ten times or more. The chain couples TRBV10-3 to TRBJ2-7; D may be TRBD1 or TRBD2 (5 bases each). The length of the CDR3 is 12 residues. Germline-derived CDR1 and CDR2 are ENHRY and SYGVKD. V dropped 11 bases and J dropped 2 bases, with 13 bases sitting between them. The CDR3 DNA is TGTGCCGGGGGACCCTCGGCCTACGAGCAGTACTTC. Residues: CAGGPSAYEQYF.

In this sample, this clonotype turned up a few times. The V and J genes are TRBV12-3 or TRBV12-4 and TRBJ1-2; D is perhaps TRBD1 (5 bases). The CDR3 consists of 17 residues. Trimming left V 8 bases short and J 0 bases short, with 22 bases between. CDR3 amino acids: CASRPRDAGGTNYGYTF. In DNA, the CDR3 is TGTGCCAGCCGACCTAGGGATGCGGGGGGTACTAACTATGGCTACACCTTC.

The chain links TRBV25-1 to TRBJ2-7; TRBD1 is a possible D gene (5 bases). The CDR3 is made up of 14 amino acids. Trimming took off 7 bases at V and 3 bases at J, with 16 bases between the two ends. Per germline, CDR1 MGHDK and CDR2 SYGVNS. In DNA, the CDR3 is TGTGCCAGCACCCCTTCAGGGATTATCTACGAGCAGTACTTC. It codes for CASTPSGIIYEQYF.

This clonotype appeared a few times. The rearrangement joins TRBV7-9 to TRBJ2-2, with 12 nucleotides matching TRBD2. This CDR3 is 16 amino acids long. V was pared by 5 bases and J by 6 bases, with 7 bases of the junction left unmatched. Germline assignment: CDR1 SEHNR and CDR2 FQNEAQ (reference sequence). For the CDR3, the DNA is TGTGCCAGCAGCACGACTAGCGGGAGAGGTTCCGGGGAGCTGTTTTTT. It yields the protein CASSTTSGRGSGELFF. The whole variable domain, filled in from reference TRBV7-9 and TRBJ2-2, reads DTGVSQNPRHKITKRGQNVTFRCDPISEHNRLYWYRQTLGQGPEFLTYFQNEAQLEKSRLLSDRFSAERPKGSFSTLEIQRTEQGDSAMYLCASSTTSGRGSGELFFGEGSRLTVL.

The J gene is TRBJ1-1, the V gene TRBV10-2; D unclear. V was trimmed by 5 bases and J by 6 bases, leaving 10 bases between them. CDR1 and CDR2 from the germline V gene are WSHSY and SAAADI. CDR3 length: 12 residues. The CDR3 loop is CASSFGRSEAFF. CDR3 nucleotides: TGCGCCAGCAGTTTCGGACGGTCTGAAGCTTTCTTT.

The chain has TRBV7-9 and TRBJ2-1; 9 bases align to TRBD2. J gave up 3 bases and V 4 bases, and 7 bases lay outside the gene matches. This CDR3 region has 16 residues. The V gene's germline CDR1 is SEHNR and CDR2 FQNEAQ (reference sequence). CDR3 in DNA: TGTGCCAGCAGCTCCCTCCTAGCGGGAATCTACAATGAGCAGTTCTTC. It is translated as CASSSLLAGIYNEQFF.